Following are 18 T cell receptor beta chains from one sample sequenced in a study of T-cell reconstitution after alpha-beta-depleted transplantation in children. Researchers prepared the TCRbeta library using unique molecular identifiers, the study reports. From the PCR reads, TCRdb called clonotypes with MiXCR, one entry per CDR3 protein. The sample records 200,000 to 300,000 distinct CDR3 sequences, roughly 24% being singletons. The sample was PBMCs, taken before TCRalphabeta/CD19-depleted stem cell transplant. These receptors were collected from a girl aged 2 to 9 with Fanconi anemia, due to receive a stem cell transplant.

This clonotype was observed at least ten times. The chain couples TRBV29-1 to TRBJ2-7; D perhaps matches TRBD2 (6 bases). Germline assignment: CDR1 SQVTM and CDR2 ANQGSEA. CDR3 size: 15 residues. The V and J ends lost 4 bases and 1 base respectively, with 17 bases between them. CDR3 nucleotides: TGCAGCGTTGGCGGGCGGGGCTCCCCTTCCTACGAGCAGTACTTC. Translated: CSVGGRGSPSYEQYF.

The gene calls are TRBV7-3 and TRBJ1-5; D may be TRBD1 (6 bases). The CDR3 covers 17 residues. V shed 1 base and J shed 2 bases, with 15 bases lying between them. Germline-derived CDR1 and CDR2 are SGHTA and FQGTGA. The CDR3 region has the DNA TGTGCCAGCAGCTTAAGGAGTGACAGGTTTGGCAATCAGCCCCAGCATTTT. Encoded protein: CASSLRSDRFGNQPQHF.

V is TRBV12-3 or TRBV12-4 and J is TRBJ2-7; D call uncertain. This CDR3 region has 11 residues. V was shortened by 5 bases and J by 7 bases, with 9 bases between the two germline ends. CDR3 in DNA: TGTGCCAGCAGTCTCGCAACAGAGCAGTACTTC. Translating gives CASSLATEQYF.

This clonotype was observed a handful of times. CDR3 DNA: TGTGCCAGCATCAGCACACGAAATTACAATGAGCAGTTCTTC. Its protein is CASISTRNYNEQFF. This chain connects TRBV6-1 to TRBJ2-1; no definite D call. Germline CDR1 is MNHNS and CDR2 is SASEGT. With 7 bases removed from V and 4 bases from J, the gap between germline ends came to 14 bases. This CDR3 is 14 amino acids long.

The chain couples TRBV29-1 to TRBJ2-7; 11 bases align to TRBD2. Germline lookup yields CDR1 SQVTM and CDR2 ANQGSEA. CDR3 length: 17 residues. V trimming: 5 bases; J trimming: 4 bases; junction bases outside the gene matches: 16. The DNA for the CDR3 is TGCAGCGTTATCCCCGCTCGGGCTAGCGGGAGGAGGTACGAGCAGTACTTC. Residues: CSVIPARASGRRYEQYF.

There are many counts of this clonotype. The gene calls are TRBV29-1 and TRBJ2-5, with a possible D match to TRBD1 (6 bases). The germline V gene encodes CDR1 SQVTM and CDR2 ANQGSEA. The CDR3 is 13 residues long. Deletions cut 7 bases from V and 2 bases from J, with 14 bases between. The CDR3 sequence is CSDTGQIQETQYF. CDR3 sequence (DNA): TGCAGCGACACCGGACAGATTCAAGAGACCCAGTACTTC.

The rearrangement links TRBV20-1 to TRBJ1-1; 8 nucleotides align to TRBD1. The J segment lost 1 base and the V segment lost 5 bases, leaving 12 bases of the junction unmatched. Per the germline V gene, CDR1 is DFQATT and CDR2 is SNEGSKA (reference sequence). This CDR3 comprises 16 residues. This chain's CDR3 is CSAPALDRVQNTEAFF. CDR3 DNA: TGCAGTGCTCCCGCTTTGGACAGGGTACAGAACACTGAAGCTTTCTTT.

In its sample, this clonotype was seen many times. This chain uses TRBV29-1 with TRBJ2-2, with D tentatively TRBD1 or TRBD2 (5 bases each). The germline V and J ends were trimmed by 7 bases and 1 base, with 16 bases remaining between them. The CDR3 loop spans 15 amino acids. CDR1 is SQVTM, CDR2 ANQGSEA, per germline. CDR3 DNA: TGCAGCGCAATCGGGACGCAGGTGAACACCGGGGAGCTGTTTTTT. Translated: CSAIGTQVNTGELFF.

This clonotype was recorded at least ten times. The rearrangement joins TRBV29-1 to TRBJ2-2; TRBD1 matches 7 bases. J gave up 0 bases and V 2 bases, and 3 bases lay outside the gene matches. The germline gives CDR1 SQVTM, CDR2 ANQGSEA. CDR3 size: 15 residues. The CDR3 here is CSVELGTANTGELFF. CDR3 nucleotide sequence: TGCAGCGTTGAATTGGGGACAGCGAACACCGGGGAGCTGTTTTTT.

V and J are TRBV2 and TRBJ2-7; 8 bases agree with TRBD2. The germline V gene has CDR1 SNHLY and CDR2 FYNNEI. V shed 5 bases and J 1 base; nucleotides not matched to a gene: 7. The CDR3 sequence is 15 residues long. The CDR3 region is CASSSLAGDSYEQYF. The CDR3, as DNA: TGTGCCAGCAGTAGTCTAGCGGGCGATTCCTACGAGCAGTACTTC. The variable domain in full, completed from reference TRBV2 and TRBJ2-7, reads EPEVTQTPSHQVTQMGQEVILRCVPISNHLYFYWYRQILGQKVEFLVSFYNNEISEKSEIFDDQFSVERPDGSNFTLKIRSTKLEDSAMYFCASSSLAGDSYEQYFGPGTRLTVT.

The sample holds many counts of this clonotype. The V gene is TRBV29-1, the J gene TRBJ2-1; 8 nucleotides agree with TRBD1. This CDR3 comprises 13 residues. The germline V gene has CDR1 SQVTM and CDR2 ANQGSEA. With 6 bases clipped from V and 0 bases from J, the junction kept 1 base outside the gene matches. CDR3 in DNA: TGCAGCGTAGACAGGGGCTCCTACAATGAGCAGTTCTTC. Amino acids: CSVDRGSYNEQFF.

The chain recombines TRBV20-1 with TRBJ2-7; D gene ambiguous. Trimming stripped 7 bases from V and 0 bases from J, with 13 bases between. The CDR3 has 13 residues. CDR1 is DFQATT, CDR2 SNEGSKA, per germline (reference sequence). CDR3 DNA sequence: TGCAGTGTATTAGGATTGGCCTCCTACGAGCAGTACTTC. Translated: CSVLGLASYEQYF.

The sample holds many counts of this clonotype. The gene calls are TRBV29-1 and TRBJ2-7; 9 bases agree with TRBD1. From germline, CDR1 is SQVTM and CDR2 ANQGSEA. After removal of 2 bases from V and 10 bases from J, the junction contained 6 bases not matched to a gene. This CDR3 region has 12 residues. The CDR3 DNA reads TGCAGCGTTGAACCGGACAGGGGCACACAGTACTTC. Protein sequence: CSVEPDRGTQYF.

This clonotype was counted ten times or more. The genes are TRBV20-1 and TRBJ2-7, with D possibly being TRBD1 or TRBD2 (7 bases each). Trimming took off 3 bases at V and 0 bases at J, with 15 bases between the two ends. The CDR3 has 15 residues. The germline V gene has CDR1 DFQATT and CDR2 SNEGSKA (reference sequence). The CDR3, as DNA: TGCAGTGCTAGTGGGGGGGACAGCTTCTCCTACGAGCAGTACTTC. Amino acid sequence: CSASGGDSFSYEQYF.

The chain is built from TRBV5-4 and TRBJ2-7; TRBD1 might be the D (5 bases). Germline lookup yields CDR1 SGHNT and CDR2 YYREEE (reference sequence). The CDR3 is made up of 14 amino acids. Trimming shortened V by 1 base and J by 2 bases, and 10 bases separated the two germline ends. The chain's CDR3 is CASSLYDRAYEQYF. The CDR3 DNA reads TGTGCCAGCAGCTTGTATGACAGAGCCTACGAGCAGTACTTC.

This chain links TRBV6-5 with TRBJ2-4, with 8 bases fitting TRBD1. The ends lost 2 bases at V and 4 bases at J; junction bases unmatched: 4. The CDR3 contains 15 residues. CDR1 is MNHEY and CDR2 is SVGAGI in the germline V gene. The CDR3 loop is CASSYDTGGKNIQYF. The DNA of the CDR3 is TGTGCCAGCAGTTACGATACAGGGGGTAAAAACATTCAGTACTTC.

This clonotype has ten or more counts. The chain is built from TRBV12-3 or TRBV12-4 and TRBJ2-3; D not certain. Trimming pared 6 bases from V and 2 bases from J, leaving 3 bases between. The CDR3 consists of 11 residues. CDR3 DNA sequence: TGTGCCAGCAGGAACACAGATACGCAGTATTTT. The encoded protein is CASRNTDTQYF.

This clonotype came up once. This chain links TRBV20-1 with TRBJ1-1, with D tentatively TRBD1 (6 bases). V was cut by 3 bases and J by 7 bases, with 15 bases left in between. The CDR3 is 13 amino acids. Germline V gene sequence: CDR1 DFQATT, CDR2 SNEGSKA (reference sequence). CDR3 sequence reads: CSASSDTGLEAFF. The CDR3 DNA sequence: TGCAGTGCTAGCTCCGATACAGGGCTTGAAGCTTTCTTT.